This T cell receptor beta chain comes out of a study of blood T cell repertoires in COVID-19. Study information: T cells, B-cell-depleted T cells, or PBMCs supplied cDNA or gDNA.

In the original workflow: Amplification with reference gene primers provided the estimates of nucleated cell counts. TCRdb's table, derived via immunoSEQ multiplex PCR, lists solely in-frame clones and lacks some. V, J and clone size were drawn from that table, and D and trimming were deduced from the DNA. This sample has approximately 300,000 clones, with more than 85% found just once. Trimming took 0 bases from V and 8 from J, leaving 13 bases between them. The V gene's germline CDR1 is MGHRA and CDR2 YSYEKL. The CDR3 runs to 14 residues. The specimen was peripheral blood. The rearrangement joins TRBV4-1 to TRBJ1-2, with D possibly being TRBD1 (6 bases). This clonotype originated in a man aged 30 to 45 with acute or convalescent COVID-19. The CDR3 DNA is TGCGCCAGCAGCCAAGATTTATGGGACAAAGGCTACACCTTC. It is translated as CASSQDLWDKGYTF.